What follows are 11 T cell receptor beta chains derived from one specimen sequenced in a study of CD8 T cells in ankylosing spondylitis. MiXCR, applied by TCRdb to the 5' RACE reads, yields one record per CDR3 protein. Among more than 250,000 distinct CDR3 sequences listed, roughly 10% were seen once. The sequenced material came from blood, either unsorted or a sorted T cell fraction (not recorded which). The receptors originated from a female donor with ankylosing spondylitis or in good health (not recorded which).

This clonotype was counted between two and nine times. The junction differs from germline at one of its ends, possibly a read error. V usage is TRBV20-1 and J usage is TRBJ2-1, with a tentative D call TRBD2 (6 bases). Germline loops: CDR1 DFQATT, CDR2 SNEGSKA (reference sequence). The CDR3 is made up of 17 amino acids. CDR3 amino acids: CCALPEAGRASYNEQFF. The DNA for the CDR3 is TGCTGTGCTCTTCCGGAGGCGGGACGCGCTTCCTACAATGAGCAGTTCTTC.

This clonotype was counted at least ten times. V is TRBV25-1 and J is TRBJ2-1; TRBD2 aligns across 7 bases. The CDR3 is made up of 14 amino acids. Germline V lookup: CDR1 MGHDK, CDR2 SYGVNS. The ends lost 5 bases at V and 5 bases at J; junction bases unmatched: 6. CDR3 DNA: TGTGCCAGCAGTATCGGGGGGTACGACAATGAGCAGTTCTTC. Translated, it gives CASSIGGYDNEQFF.

There are many counts of this clonotype. The chain joins TRBV6-1 to TRBJ2-3; D is perhaps TRBD1 (6 bases). The length of the CDR3 is 16 residues. The germline V gene has CDR1 MNHNS and CDR2 SASEGT. Trimming cost V 6 bases and J 1 base, with 17 bases left between them. The CDR3 spells CASRSTDRTRTDTQYF. CDR3 in DNA: TGTGCCAGCAGATCAACCGACAGGACACGCACAGATACGCAGTATTTT.

Only a few counts were recorded for this clonotype. This chain uses TRBV5-1 with TRBJ2-5, with D perhaps matching TRBD1 or TRBD2 (5 bases each). V lost 0 bases and J lost 2, with 17 bases in between. The length of the CDR3 is 17 residues. Germline V gives CDR1 SGHRS, CDR2 YFSETQ. As DNA, the CDR3 is TGCGCCAGCAGCTTGGCCGGTGCCGGGGCAGCTCAAGAGACCCAGTACTTC. Residues: CASSLAGAGAAQETQYF.

As to this clonotype: A clone one base away is much larger, so this may be a read error. The CDR3 ends on some other residue instead of the conserved phenylalanine or tryptophan, so this is likely a read error. V usage is TRBV20-1 and J usage is TRBJ1-1; D ambiguous. Trimming took 1 base from V and 0 from J, leaving 6 bases between them. Germline V gene lookup returns CDR1 DFQATT and CDR2 SNEGSKA (reference sequence). The CDR3 length is 13 residues. The CDR3, as DNA: TGCAGTGCTAGAGGGGTGATGAACACTGAAGCTTTCATT. Translating it yields CSARGVMNTEAFI.

As regards this clonotype: A much more abundant neighbour one base away suggests this may be a read error. The chain joins TRBV6-5 to TRBJ2-7, with D perhaps TRBD1 (6 bases). The germline V gene encodes CDR1 MNHEY and CDR2 SVGAGI. This CDR3 contains 17 residues. The CDR3 is CASSYGAGEIRSYEQNF. The CDR3 region has the DNA TGTGCCAGCAGTTACGGGGCAGGGGAGATTCGCTCCTACGAGCAGAACTTC.

In this sample, this clonotype turned up many times. The chain carries TRBV20-1 and TRBJ2-1; TRBD2 matches at 12 bases. Germline V gives CDR1 DFQATT, CDR2 SNEGSKA (reference sequence). The V segment lost 3 bases and the J segment 2 bases; nucleotides outside the gene matches: 17. The CDR3 is 20 residues long. CDR3 sequence (DNA): TGCAGTGCTAGGGAACTAGCGGGAGGTGGGGTTCTGACCCCCTACAATGAGCAGTTCTTC. Its translation is CSARELAGGGVLTPYNEQFF.

This clonotype was recorded many times. The chain is built from TRBV29-1 and TRBJ2-3, with 8 bases fitting TRBD2. J lost 0 bases, V lost 7 bases, and 9 bases had no gene match. The CDR3 has 15 amino acids. CDR1 SQVTM and CDR2 ANQGSEA come from the germline V gene. The CDR3 DNA is TGCAGCGCCCCTCCTACTAGCGGCAGCACAGATACGCAGTATTTT. This gives the protein CSAPPTSGSTDTQYF.

The chain employs TRBV20-1 and TRBJ2-7, with 7 bases that match TRBD2. Germline V gives CDR1 DFQATT, CDR2 SNEGSKA (reference sequence). There are 16 residues in the CDR3. The V segment lost 7 bases and the J segment 5 bases; nucleotides outside the gene matches: 20. The DNA for the CDR3 is TGCAGTGTTGGGGGAAGGGTCGGAGCGGGGATCAACGAGCAGTACTTC. Translation: CSVGGRVGAGINEQYF.

This clonotype came up many times. The rearrangement uses TRBV20-1 and TRBJ1-5, with 7 bases fitting TRBD1. The CDR3 is made up of 15 amino acids. With 1 base clipped from V and 7 bases from J, the junction kept 10 bases outside the gene matches. Germline lookup yields CDR1 DFQATT and CDR2 SNEGSKA (reference sequence). The CDR3 sequence: CSARGGGGKGQPQHF. The CDR3 DNA reads TGCAGTGCTAGAGGGGGAGGGGGCAAGGGACAGCCCCAGCATTTT.

This clonotype is a singleton in its sample. The rearrangement links TRBV5-1 to TRBJ1-1; unclear D gene. This CDR3 is 13 amino acids long. Trimming took 3 bases from V and 1 from J, leaving 7 bases between them. Germline CDR1 is SGHRS and CDR2 is YFSETQ. The CDR3 region has the DNA TGCGCCAGCAGCTCGCAAAAGAACACTGAAGCTTTCTTT. Translating it yields CASSSQKNTEAFF.